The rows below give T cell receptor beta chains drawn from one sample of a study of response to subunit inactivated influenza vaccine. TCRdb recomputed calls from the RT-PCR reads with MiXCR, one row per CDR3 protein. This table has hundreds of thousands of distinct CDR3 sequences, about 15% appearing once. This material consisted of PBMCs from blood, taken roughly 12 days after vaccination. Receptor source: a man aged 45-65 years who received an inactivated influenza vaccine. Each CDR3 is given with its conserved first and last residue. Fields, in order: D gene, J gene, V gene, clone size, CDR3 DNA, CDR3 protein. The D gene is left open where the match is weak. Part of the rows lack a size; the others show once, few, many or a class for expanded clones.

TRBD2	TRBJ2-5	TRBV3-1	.	TGTGCCAGCAGCCCGGTCGGTAGCGGGGTCTTGGAAGAGACCCAGTACTTC	CASSPVGSGVLEETQYF
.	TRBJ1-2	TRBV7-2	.	TGTGCCAGCAGCCTCCTCCTCAAGAGTAACTATGGCTACACCTTC	CASSLLLKSNYGYTF
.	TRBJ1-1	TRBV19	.	TGTGCCAGTAGTACTATAACAGGGAACACTGAAGCTTTCTTT	CASSTITGNTEAFF
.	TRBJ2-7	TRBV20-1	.	TGCAGTGCTAGTAGGACGGACCCCTACGAGCAGTACTTC	CSASRTDPYEQYF
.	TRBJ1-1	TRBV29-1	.	TGCAGGGCATCGGGAAGGGACACTGAAGCTTTCTTT	CRASGRDTEAFF
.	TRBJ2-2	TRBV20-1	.	TGCAGTGCTAGTCAGCCTGGGGACACCGGGGAGCTGTTTTTT	CSASQPGDTGELFF
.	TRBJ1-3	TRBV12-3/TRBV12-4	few	TGTGCCAGCAGTTTTGGTGATGAGAGCTCTGGAAACACCATATATTTT	CASSFGDESSGNTIYF
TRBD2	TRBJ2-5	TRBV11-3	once	TGTGCCAGCAGCTCAAGCGGGATAAAGACCCAGTACTTC	CASSSSGIKTQYF
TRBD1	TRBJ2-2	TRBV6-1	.	TGTGCCAGCACCGACCACGCACCGGGACAGGGGAACACCGGGGAGCTGTTTTTT	CASTDHAPGQGNTGELFF
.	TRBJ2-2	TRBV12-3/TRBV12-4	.	TGTGCCAGCAGTTCCGGACGTCGATATGTGCCCGGGGAGCTGTTTTTT	CASSSGRRYVPGELFF
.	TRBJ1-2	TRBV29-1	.	TGCAGCGTTGAAGATCAAGGGGGCTATGGCTACACCTTC	CSVEDQGGYGYTF
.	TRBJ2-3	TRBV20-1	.	TGCAGTGCTAGGGAGGGGTCAGAGTCACACACAGATACGCAGTATTTT	CSAREGSESHTDTQYF
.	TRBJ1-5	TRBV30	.	TGTGCCTGGAGTGTAGATTTCAATCAGCCCCAGCATTTT	CAWSVDFNQPQHF
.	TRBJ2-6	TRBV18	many	TGTGCCAGCTCACCCATAGACAGATTAGTCAGCTCTGGGGCCAACGTCCTGACTTTC	CASSPIDRLVSSGANVLTF
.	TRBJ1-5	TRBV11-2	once	TGTGCCAGCAGCGCTATCTGGGGATTTTATAGCAATCAGCCCCAGCATTTT	CASSAIWGFYSNQPQHF
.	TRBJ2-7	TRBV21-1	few	TGTGCCAGCAGCCGCCGAGGGGTAGGGAAAAGCTGCGAGCAGTACTTC	CASSRRGVGKSCEQYF
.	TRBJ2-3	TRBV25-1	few	TGTGCCAGCAGTGGAGTGGGGTACACAGATACGCAGTATTTT	CASSGVGYTDTQYF
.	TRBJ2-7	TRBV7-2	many	TGTGCCAGCAGCTTAGATAGAAGAAACGAGCAGTACTTC	CASSLDRRNEQYF
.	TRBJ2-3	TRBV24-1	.	TGTGCCACCAGTGATTCGTCCGATACGCAGTATTTT	CATSDSSDTQYF
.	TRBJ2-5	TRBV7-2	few	TGTGCCAGCAGCTCCCTGCGGGCCCAAGAGACCCAGTACTTC	CASSSLRAQETQYF
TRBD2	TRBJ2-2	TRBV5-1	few	TGCGCCAGCAGCTTGGATCTAGCGGCGAACACCGGGGAGCTGTTTTTT	CASSLDLAANTGELFF
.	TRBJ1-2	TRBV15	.	TGTGCCACCTACACTTGGGGGGCGCAGGGCTACACCTTC	CATYTWGAQGYTF
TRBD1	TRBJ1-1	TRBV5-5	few	TGTGCCAGCAGCTGGGGACAGAAGAACACTGAAGCTTTCTTT	CASSWGQKNTEAFF
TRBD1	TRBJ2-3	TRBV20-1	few	TGCAGTGCTAAGACAGGGAATGTAGATACGCAGTATTTT	CSAKTGNVDTQYF
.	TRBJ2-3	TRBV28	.	TGTGCCAGCAGTCCCCAGGGGGGGGATACGCAGTATTTT	CASSPQGGDTQYF
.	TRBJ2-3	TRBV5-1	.	TGCGCCAGCAGCACCGGGAGAATGGCAGATACGCAGTATTTT	CASSTGRMADTQYF
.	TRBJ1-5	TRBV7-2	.	TGTGCCAGCAGCTTATCCGGGTCTTTAAATCAGCCCCAGCATTTT	CASSLSGSLNQPQHF
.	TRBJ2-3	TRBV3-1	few	TGTGCCAGCAGCCCCGACTACACAGATACGCAGTATTTT	CASSPDYTDTQYF
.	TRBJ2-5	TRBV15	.	TGTGCCACCAGCAGCAGGGGTGTTCTGGAGACCCAGTACTTC	CATSSRGVLETQYF
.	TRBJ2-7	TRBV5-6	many	TGTGCCAGCAGCTTGGCCCAAGTCTACGAGCAGTACTTC	CASSLAQVYEQYF
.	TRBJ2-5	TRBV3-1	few	TGTGCCAGCAGAAACTACCCCACAGGGCCACCGGGACAAGAGACCCAGTACTTC	CASRNYPTGPPGQETQYF
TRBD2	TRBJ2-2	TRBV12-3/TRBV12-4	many	TGTGCCAGCAGAATGTCGGGAGGGCCCCTGACCGGGGAGCTGTTTTTT	CASRMSGGPLTGELFF
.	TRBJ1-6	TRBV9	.	TGTGCCAGCAGCGTAGGGAGGGGTCCACCCCTCCACTTT	CASSVGRGPPLHF
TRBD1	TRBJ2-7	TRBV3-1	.	TGTGCCAGCAGCCAAATTCAGGGGGCGGGTGAGCAGTACTTC	CASSQIQGAGEQYF
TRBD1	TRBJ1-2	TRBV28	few	TGTGCCAGCAGTCCGACAGGGGGTGGGTATGGCTACACCTTC	CASSPTGGGYGYTF
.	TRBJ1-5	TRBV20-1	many	TGCAGTGCTAGGGGTGTTCTAGCCGATCAGCCCCAGCATTTT	CSARGVLADQPQHF
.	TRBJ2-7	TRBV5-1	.	TGCGCCAGCAGCTCAGTAGCGGCCTCCTACGAGCAGTACTTC	CASSSVAASYEQYF
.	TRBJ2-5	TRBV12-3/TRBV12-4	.	TGTGCCAGCGGGGAACTAGGTCGTCAAGAGACCCAGTACTTC	CASGELGRQETQYF
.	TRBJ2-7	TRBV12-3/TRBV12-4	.	TGTGCCAGCAGCCACCCCACGGGACGTCCCTACGAGCAGTACTTC	CASSHPTGRPYEQYF
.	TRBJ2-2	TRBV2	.	TGTGCCAGCACCCTGGACAGAGGCACCGGGGAGCTGTTTTTT	CASTLDRGTGELFF
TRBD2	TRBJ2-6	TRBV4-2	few	TGTGCCAGCAGCCAAGTTAGCGGGAGTTCTGGGGCCAACGTCCTGACTTTC	CASSQVSGSSGANVLTF
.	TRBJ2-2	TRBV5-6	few	TGTGCCAGCAGCTTCTCCTCCCCCGGGGAGCTGTTTTTT	CASSFSSPGELFF
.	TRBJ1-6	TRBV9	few	TGTGCCAGCAGAGAAAATTCACCCCTCCACTTT	CASRENSPLHF
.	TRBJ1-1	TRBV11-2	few	TGTGCCAGCAGCCGACGGGTCGCGAACACTGAAGCTTTCTTT	CASSRRVANTEAFF
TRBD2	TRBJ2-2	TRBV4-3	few	TGCGCCAGCAGCCCCGGCGCTAGCGGATCCACCGGGGAGCTGTTTTTT	CASSPGASGSTGELFF
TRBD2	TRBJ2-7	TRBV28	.	TGTGCCAGCAGAGGGGGACTAGCGGGAGGTGGTCTCTACGAGCAGTACTTC	CASRGGLAGGGLYEQYF
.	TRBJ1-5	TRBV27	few	TGTGCCAGCAGCCCTAGAAACCTCAGGGTTATTCTCCAGCCCCAGCATTTT	CASSPRNLRVILQPQHF
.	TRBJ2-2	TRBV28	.	TGTGCCAGCAGTTTATCGCAGGGGAGGGGCGGGGAGCTGTTTTTT	CASSLSQGRGGELFF
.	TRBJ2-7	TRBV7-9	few	TGTGCCAGCAGCTCCTCCCCCTCCGAGCAGTACTTC	CASSSSPSEQYF
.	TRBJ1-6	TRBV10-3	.	TGTGCCATCAGTGAGTCATTGGCGAGCTCCTATAATTCACCCCTCCACTTT	CAISESLASSYNSPLHF
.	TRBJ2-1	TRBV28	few	TGTGCCAGCAGCGGTGGAACCCGCTCCTACAATGAGCAGTTCTTC	CASSGGTRSYNEQFF
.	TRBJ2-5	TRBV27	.	TGTGCCAGCAGTTCGAACCCGAGAGAGACCCAGTACTTC	CASSSNPRETQYF
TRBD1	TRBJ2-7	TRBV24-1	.	TGTGCCACCAGTGATTCAGGGGGCTCGGACGAGCAGTACTTC	CATSDSGGSDEQYF
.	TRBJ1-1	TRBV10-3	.	TGTGCCATCACCCGGGCAGCGGACACTGAAGCTTTCTTT	CAITRAADTEAFF
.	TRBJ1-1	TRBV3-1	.	TGTGCCAGCAGCGGGGAGGTCATCTCTGAAGCTTTCTTT	CASSGEVISEAFF
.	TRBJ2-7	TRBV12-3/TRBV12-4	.	TGTGCCAGCAGTAGACAGGGAGGAAGATACGAGCAGTACTTC	CASSRQGGRYEQYF
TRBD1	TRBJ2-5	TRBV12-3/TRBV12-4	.	TGTGCCAGCAGTTACACAGGGGGCAACCAAGAGACCCAGTACTTC	CASSYTGGNQETQYF
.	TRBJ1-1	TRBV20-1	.	TGCAGTGCTAATGGGTTAGACACTGAAGCTTTCTTT	CSANGLDTEAFF
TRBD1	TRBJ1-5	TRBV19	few	TGTGCCAGTAGATCCGGGACAGGGGGCAATCAGCCCCAGCATTTT	CASRSGTGGNQPQHF